This T cell receptor (beta chain) was profiled in a study of breast tumors, draining lymph nodes, adjacent tissues. Using its own MiXCR run on the multiplex PCR reads, TCRdb lists one record per CDR3 protein. This repertoire shows approximately 90,000 distinct CDR3 sequences, about 27% found once; its top ten account for 8.1%. The lymph nodes were axillary draining lymph nodes from breast cancer patients. CDR3 length equals 15 residues. CDR1 MDHEN and CDR2 SYDVKM come from the germline V gene. The trim removed 8 bases at V and 0 bases at J, leaving 7 bases unmatched. This clonotype has only one observation.

The receptor was derived from a female donor with breast cancer. Some clones in this sample may be carry-over from other donors' samples. Sequencing was performed on axillary lymph node tissue. The V and J genes are TRBV28 and TRBJ2-4; 7 positions match TRBD2. The CDR3 DNA reads as TGTGCCAGCGATGGGGGGGGACTAGCCAAAAACATTCAGTACTTC. Translation gives CASDGGGLAKNIQYF.